What follows is one T cell receptor beta chain and its context. The junction had 6 bases not matched to a gene; V was cut back by 6 bases and J by 1 base. Germline CDR1 and CDR2: MNHNS and SASEGT. This CDR3 is 17 amino acids long. The sample originates from a study of blood T cells in healthy people across ages. A second PCR of roughly 7 to 11 cycles used a sample-barcoded 5' primer and a J-beta primer mix. TCRdb re-derived calls from the 5' RACE reads in MiXCR, one entry per CDR3 protein. This sample has 650,000 to 950,000 distinct CDR3 sequences, with around 43% found just once. The chain recombines TRBV6-1 with TRBJ2-6; 10 bases are a match to TRBD1. What was sequenced was blood. This clonotype was obtained from a man aged 55-75 years in good health. The CDR3 coding sequence is TGTGCCAGCAGGGGACAGGGGAGGCGTTCTGGGGCCAACGTCCTGACTTTC. Protein: CASRGQGRRSGANVLTF.